These 19 T cell receptor beta chains came from one sample sequenced in a study of CD8 T cells in Susac syndrome. It was with random hexamers that roughly 0.5 to 1 ug RNA was reverse transcribed. MiXCR, run by TCRdb on the immunoSEQ multiplex PCR reads, gives a single entry per CDR3 protein. Here the sample spans 40,000 to 55,000 distinct CDR3 sequences, 93% being singletons. Sequences were obtained from CD8+ T cells from PBMCs. Receptor source: a human donor with multiple sclerosis.

The gene calls are TRBV7-9 and TRBJ1-2, with 7 bases that match TRBD1. Germline CDR1 and CDR2: SEHNR and FQNEAQ (reference sequence). The CDR3 sequence is 15 residues long. V lost 4 bases, J lost 4 bases, and 9 bases stayed unmatched. In DNA form, the CDR3 reads TGTGCCAGCAGCTGGGGACAGCTCGGGGGCTATGGCTACACCTTC. Amino acid sequence: CASSWGQLGGYGYTF.

This clonotype was seen a few times. The chain links TRBV21-1 to TRBJ1-2; the table names TRBD1, a call not compared with the DNA. TRBV21-1 is annotated as a pseudogene. The CDR3 length is 14 residues. The CDR3 protein is CASSITGESYGYTF. The CDR3 bases are TGTGCCAGCAGCATCACGGGGGAGTCTTATGGCTACACCTTC.

The chain is built from TRBV7-9 and TRBJ2-7; D unresolved. Trimming removed 5 bases at V and 9 bases at J, with 17 bases between. Germline CDR1 is SEHNR and CDR2 is FQNEAQ (reference sequence). This CDR3 comprises 13 residues. The DNA of the CDR3 is TGTGCCAGCAGCCCTAGGATAGAGTTAGGGCAGTACTTC. This sequence encodes CASSPRIELGQYF.

The V and J genes are TRBV12-3 or TRBV12-4 and TRBJ2-1, with 10 bases that match TRBD2. The CDR3 runs to 15 residues. V shed 3 bases and J 6 bases; nucleotides not matched to a gene: 5. CDR3 amino acids: CASSFRLAGSNEQFF. The CDR3 nucleotides read TGTGCCAGCAGTTTTAGACTAGCGGGTAGCAATGAGCAGTTCTTC.

The chain uses TRBV7-6 and TRBJ2-1; D ambiguous. Germline V lookup: CDR1 SGHVS, CDR2 FNYEAQ. Trimming cost V 3 bases and J 7 bases, with 4 bases left between them. CDR3 length equals 11 residues. CDR3: CASSFGNEQFF. The DNA of the CDR3 is TGTGCCAGCAGCTTTGGGAATGAGCAGTTCTTC.

This clonotype was counted once. The chain joins TRBV2 to TRBJ2-5, with D perhaps TRBD1 (6 bases). Germline assignment: CDR1 SNHLY and CDR2 FYNNEI. This CDR3 has 13 residues. Trimming took off 8 bases at V and 5 bases at J, with 15 bases between the two ends. DNA of the CDR3: TGTGCCAGCCGGACAGTTTATCAGGAGACCCAGTACTTC. This codes for CASRTVYQETQYF.

This CDR3 reads CASSFFPYEQYF. The CDR3, as DNA: TGCGCCAGCAGCTTTTTTCCCTACGAGCAGTACTTC. This sequence joins TRBV5-1 and TRBJ2-7; D is unclear. The V gene lost 2 bases and the J gene lost 2 bases, with 5 bases spanning the gap. CDR1 and CDR2 (germline): SGHRS, YFSETQ. This CDR3 has 12 amino acids. The variable domain in full, with the rest retrieved from reference TRBV5-1 and TRBJ2-7, is KAGVTQTPRYLIKTRGQQVTLSCSPISGHRSVSWYQQTPGQGLQFLFEYFSETQRNKGNFPGRFSGRQFSNSRSEMNVSTLELGDSALYLCASSFFPYEQYFGPGTRLTVT.

This rearrangement joins TRBV6-4 to TRBJ2-2; D not resolved. Germline assignment: CDR1 MRHNA and CDR2 SNTAGT. CDR3 size: 13 residues. Trimming took 0 bases from V and 8 from J, leaving 7 bases between them. CDR3 DNA: TGTGCCAGCAGTGACTCTCAGTCTGGGGAGCTGTTTTTT. Encoded protein: CASSDSQSGELFF.

As DNA, the CDR3 is TGTGCCAGCAGCTCATCCCAAGGAGGGATCGCCTATGGCTACACCTTC. It encodes CASSSSQGGIAYGYTF. This chain connects TRBV7-8 to TRBJ1-2; D not resolved. The CDR3 loop spans 16 amino acids. With 4 bases removed from V and 4 bases from J, the gap between germline ends came to 19 bases. Germline CDR1 and CDR2: SGHVS and FQNEAQ. Filled out from reference TRBV7-8 and TRBJ1-2, the complete variable domain reads GAGVSQSPRYKVAKRGQDVALRCDPISGHVSLFWYQQALGQGPEFLTYFQNEAQLDKSGLPSDRFFAERPEGSVSTLKIQRTQQEDSAVYLCASSSSQGGIAYGYTFGSGTRLTVV.

V gene TRBV7-9 combines with J gene TRBJ2-7; the D is unclear. The V end was cut by 5 bases, the J end by 4 bases, with 15 bases between. Looked up from germline, CDR1 is SEHNR and CDR2 is FQNEAQ (reference sequence). The CDR3 spans 14 residues. Here the CDR3 DNA reads TGTGCCAGCAGCATAGGAATGCTAACGTACGAGCAGTACTTC. It encodes CASSIGMLTYEQYF.

This clonotype has only a few counts. This chain uses TRBV19 with TRBJ2-7; tentative D call: TRBD1 (6 bases). Germline V gene sequence: CDR1 LNHDA, CDR2 SQIVND (reference sequence). V was pared by 5 bases and J by 1 base, with 9 bases between. The CDR3 totals 13 residues. CDR3 protein: CASSRTESYEQYF. CDR3 coding DNA: TGTGCCAGTAGTCGGACAGAGTCCTACGAGCAGTACTTC.

The V gene is TRBV7-2, the J gene TRBJ1-1, with D hard to call. CDR1 and CDR2 (germline): SGHTA, FQGNSA. There are 15 residues in the CDR3. The V end was cut by 3 bases, the J end by 0 bases, with 11 bases between. CDR3 residues: CASSLPGFMNTEAFF. The CDR3 nucleotides are TGTGCCAGCAGCTTGCCCGGGTTTATGAACACTGAAGCTTTCTTT.

The sample holds one count of this clonotype. The rearrangement joins TRBV7-8 to TRBJ1-4; tentative D call: TRBD1 (5 bases). Germline CDR1 is SGHVS and CDR2 is FQNEAQ. V gave up 1 base and J gave up 7 bases, with 13 bases separating them. The CDR3 loop spans 15 amino acids. CDR3 DNA sequence: TGTGCCAGCAGCTTAGGTGGGGGGGGTGGTGAAAAACTGTTTTTT. This codes for CASSLGGGGGEKLFF.

The genes are TRBV7-6 and TRBJ1-1; D is undetermined. Germline V gene lookup returns CDR1 SGHVS and CDR2 FNYEAQ. V lost 5 bases and J 1 base, leaving 11 bases between the germline ends. The CDR3 consists of 14 residues. This CDR3 reads CASSPNWGNTEAFF. Here the CDR3 DNA reads TGTGCCAGCAGCCCCAATTGGGGGAACACTGAAGCTTTCTTT. Filled out from reference TRBV7-6 and TRBJ1-1, the complete variable domain reads GAGVSQSPRYKVTKRGQDVALRCDPISGHVSLYWYRQALGQGPEFLTYFNYEAQQDKSGLPNDRFSAERPEGSISTLTIQRTEQRDSAMYRCASSPNWGNTEAFFGQGTRLTVV.

Only one count was recorded for this clonotype. The rearrangement joins TRBV19 to TRBJ2-7; D call uncertain. V was cut by 3 bases and J by 2 bases, with 8 bases left in between. The CDR3 contains 13 residues. The V gene's germline CDR1 is LNHDA and CDR2 SQIVND (reference sequence). In DNA form, the CDR3 reads TGTGCCAGTAGTATGGGCCACACCTACGAGCAGTACTTC. It translates to CASSMGHTYEQYF. Together with reference TRBV19 and TRBJ2-7, the CDR3 gives the full variable domain: DGGITQSPKYLFRKEGQNVTLSCEQNLNHDAMYWYRQDPGQGLRLIYYSQIVNDFQKGDIAEGYSVSREKKESFPLTVTSAQKNPTAFYLCASSMGHTYEQYFGPGTRLTVT.

The chain joins TRBV27 to TRBJ1-1; maybe TRBD1 (6 bases). CDR1 and CDR2 from the germline V gene are MNHEY and SMNVEV (reference sequence). The germline V and J ends were trimmed by 4 bases and 1 base, with 10 bases remaining between them. The length of the CDR3 is 14 residues. The CDR3 nucleotides read TGTGCCAGCAGTTCTTGGGACACGAACACTGAAGCTTTCTTT. This sequence encodes CASSSWDTNTEAFF.

The V call is TRBV11-1, the J call TRBJ2-7; tentatively, D is TRBD1 (7 bases). Trimming took 9 bases from V and 3 from J, leaving 15 bases between them. Germline CDR1 reads SGHAT; CDR2 reads FQDESV (reference sequence). The CDR3 is 13 residues long. The CDR3 bases are TGTGCCAGTCCCTTCAGGGGGGACTACGAGCAGTACTTC. Translating gives CASPFRGDYEQYF.

The chain joins TRBV19 to TRBJ1-5; D possibly corresponds to TRBD1 (5 bases). From germline, CDR1 is LNHDA and CDR2 SQIVND (reference sequence). The V gene lost 8 bases and the J gene lost 1 base, with 15 bases spanning the gap. The CDR3 is 15 amino acids. Here the CDR3 DNA reads TGTGCCAGTCAAGGCCGACAGTTGAGCAATCAGCCCCAGCATTTT. Translation gives CASQGRQLSNQPQHF.

The chain employs TRBV2 and TRBJ1-6, with D perhaps matching TRBD1 (5 bases). The germline CDR1 and CDR2 sequences are SNHLY and FYNNEI. With 7 bases removed from V and 5 bases from J, the gap between germline ends came to 18 bases. This CDR3 region has 16 residues. The CDR3 DNA is TGTGCCAGCACAGGGTCCTCCCCGGTCAATAATTCACCCCTCCACTTT. Residues: CASTGSSPVNNSPLHF.